These 5 T cell receptor beta chains were all obtained from the same sample, sequenced in a study of CD8+CD57+ T cells in acquired aplastic anemia (dated by TCRdb to the late 2010s). Sequencing relied on an Illumina HiSeq 2000. TCR beta VDJ combination and CDR3 sequence profiling used genomic DNA as the template. TCRdb reworked the public reads: Q25 trimming with fastp, MiXCR clone assembly, productive beta chains retained. Rows with a matching CDR3 protein are joined into one entry that keeps the most common DNA and genes. A total of approximately 380,000 distinct CDR3 sequences appear in this sample, 55% to 70% of them only once. The ten largest clones capture approximately 3.9% of the sample. Sequenced: sorted CD4+, CD8+, or CD8+CD57+ T cells (not recorded which) from PBMCs. The receptors were sampled from a human donor in good health, serving as a control.

The chain is built from TRBV6-6 and TRBJ1-2, with D perhaps matching TRBD1 (5 bases). With 0 bases removed from V and 7 bases from J, the gap between germline ends came to 12 bases. Germline-derived CDR1 and CDR2 are MNHNY and SVGAGI (reference sequence). There are 14 residues in the CDR3. CDR3 protein: CASSYSGGGGGYTF. In DNA form, the CDR3 reads TGTGCCAGCAGTTACTCCGGCGGGGGAGGTGGCTACACCTTC.

As regards this clonotype: The conserved final phenylalanine or tryptophan is absent from the CDR3, which likely points to a read error. The DNA is omitted, as the CDR3 cannot be located on it reliably, and the CDR3 follows TCRdb's listing. The chain carries TRBV20-1 and TRBJ2-5. The CDR3 comprises 9 residues, both ends counted. Germline CDR1 DFQATT, CDR2 SNEGSKA (reference sequence). CDR3 protein: CSATPTQSV.

Concerning this clonotype itself: The CDR3 end shows no conserved phenylalanine or tryptophan, and so a read error is likely. This sequence joins TRBV19 and TRBJ1-6; D gene uncertain. The CDR3 is made up of 16 amino acids. CDR1 is LNHDA, CDR2 SQIVND, per germline (reference sequence). V shed 5 bases and J shed 0 bases, with 11 bases lying between them. This chain's CDR3 is CASSRARSSYNSPLHL. CDR3 nucleotides: TGTGCCAGTAGTCGAGCACGTTCCTCCTATAATTCACCCCTCCACCTT.

In this sample, this clonotype turned up once. The conserved final phenylalanine or tryptophan is absent from the CDR3, which likely points to a read error. No DNA is shown, since the ends of the CDR3 on it are uncertain; the CDR3 is the one TCRdb lists. V gene TRBV7-9 combines with J gene TRBJ1-2; no DNA check was done on the table's D call, TRBD1. The CDR3 extends over 13 residues, inclusive of both ends. Germline V lookup: CDR1 SEHNR, CDR2 FQNEAQ (reference sequence). The CDR3 is CASSYPQGYGNTI.

The CDR3 is CASSEVWGDEQYF. CDR3 DNA sequence: TGTGCCAGCAGCGAGGTATGGGGAGACGAGCAGTACTTC. The chain carries TRBV5-6 and TRBJ2-7; D is possibly TRBD2 (5 bases). Deletions cut 4 bases from V and 5 bases from J, with 13 bases between. Germline V gene data show CDR1 as SGHDT and CDR2 as YYEEEE. The CDR3 is 13 amino acids.